This is a list of T cell receptor beta chains from one sample in a study of blood T cell repertoires in COVID-19. Assay: immunoSEQ multiplex PCR; the TCRdb copy retains only in-frame clones and omits some. The sample includes under 9,500 clones, approximately 86% of them seen just once. The sample taken for sequencing was peripheral blood. These receptors originate from a human donor in a cohort sampled during active COVID-19. Each CDR3 is given without its conserved first and last residue. Size tells how often a clone was seen (once, few, many) or the class of an expanded clone, and some rows leave it out.

clone size | CDR3 length | V gene | CDR3 protein
NA | 11 | TRBV5-4 | ASSSGQESLAF
NA | 11 | TRBV5-1 | ASSLDRGQPQH
once | 14 | TRBV7-2 | ASSYSGLTSYNEQF
NA | 11 | TRBV19 | ASSIAGPGELF
NA | 14 | TRBV7-2 | ASRSGGTTTAYEQY
NA | 12 | TRBV27 | ASSLSTSGSAQY
NA | 11 | TRBV29-1 | SVVSGVTDTQY
NA | 13 | TRBV5-1 | ASSSGGQVNTEAF
few | 10 | TRBV7-9 | ASSQGGNTIY
NA | 13 | TRBV7-8 | ASSLTRESYNEQF
NA | 14 | TRBV7-7 | ASSFTGGSNTGELF
NA | 10 | TRBV19 | ASSGMEYEQY
NA | 13 | TRBV6-5 | ASTRTGGSGNTIY
NA | 14 | TRBV5-5 | ASSATSGAQGNEQF
NA | 12 | TRBV11-2 | ASSSAATQETQY
NA | 12 | TRBV10-3 | AISLGQGAYGYT
NA | 15 | TRBV11-2 | ASSNWGPGGNTGELF
NA | 13 | TRBV14 | ASSQGGGGFYEQY
NA | 14 | TRBV19 | ASSIPSSGSVYEQF
once | 13 | TRBV19 | ASSIAGGVPYEQY